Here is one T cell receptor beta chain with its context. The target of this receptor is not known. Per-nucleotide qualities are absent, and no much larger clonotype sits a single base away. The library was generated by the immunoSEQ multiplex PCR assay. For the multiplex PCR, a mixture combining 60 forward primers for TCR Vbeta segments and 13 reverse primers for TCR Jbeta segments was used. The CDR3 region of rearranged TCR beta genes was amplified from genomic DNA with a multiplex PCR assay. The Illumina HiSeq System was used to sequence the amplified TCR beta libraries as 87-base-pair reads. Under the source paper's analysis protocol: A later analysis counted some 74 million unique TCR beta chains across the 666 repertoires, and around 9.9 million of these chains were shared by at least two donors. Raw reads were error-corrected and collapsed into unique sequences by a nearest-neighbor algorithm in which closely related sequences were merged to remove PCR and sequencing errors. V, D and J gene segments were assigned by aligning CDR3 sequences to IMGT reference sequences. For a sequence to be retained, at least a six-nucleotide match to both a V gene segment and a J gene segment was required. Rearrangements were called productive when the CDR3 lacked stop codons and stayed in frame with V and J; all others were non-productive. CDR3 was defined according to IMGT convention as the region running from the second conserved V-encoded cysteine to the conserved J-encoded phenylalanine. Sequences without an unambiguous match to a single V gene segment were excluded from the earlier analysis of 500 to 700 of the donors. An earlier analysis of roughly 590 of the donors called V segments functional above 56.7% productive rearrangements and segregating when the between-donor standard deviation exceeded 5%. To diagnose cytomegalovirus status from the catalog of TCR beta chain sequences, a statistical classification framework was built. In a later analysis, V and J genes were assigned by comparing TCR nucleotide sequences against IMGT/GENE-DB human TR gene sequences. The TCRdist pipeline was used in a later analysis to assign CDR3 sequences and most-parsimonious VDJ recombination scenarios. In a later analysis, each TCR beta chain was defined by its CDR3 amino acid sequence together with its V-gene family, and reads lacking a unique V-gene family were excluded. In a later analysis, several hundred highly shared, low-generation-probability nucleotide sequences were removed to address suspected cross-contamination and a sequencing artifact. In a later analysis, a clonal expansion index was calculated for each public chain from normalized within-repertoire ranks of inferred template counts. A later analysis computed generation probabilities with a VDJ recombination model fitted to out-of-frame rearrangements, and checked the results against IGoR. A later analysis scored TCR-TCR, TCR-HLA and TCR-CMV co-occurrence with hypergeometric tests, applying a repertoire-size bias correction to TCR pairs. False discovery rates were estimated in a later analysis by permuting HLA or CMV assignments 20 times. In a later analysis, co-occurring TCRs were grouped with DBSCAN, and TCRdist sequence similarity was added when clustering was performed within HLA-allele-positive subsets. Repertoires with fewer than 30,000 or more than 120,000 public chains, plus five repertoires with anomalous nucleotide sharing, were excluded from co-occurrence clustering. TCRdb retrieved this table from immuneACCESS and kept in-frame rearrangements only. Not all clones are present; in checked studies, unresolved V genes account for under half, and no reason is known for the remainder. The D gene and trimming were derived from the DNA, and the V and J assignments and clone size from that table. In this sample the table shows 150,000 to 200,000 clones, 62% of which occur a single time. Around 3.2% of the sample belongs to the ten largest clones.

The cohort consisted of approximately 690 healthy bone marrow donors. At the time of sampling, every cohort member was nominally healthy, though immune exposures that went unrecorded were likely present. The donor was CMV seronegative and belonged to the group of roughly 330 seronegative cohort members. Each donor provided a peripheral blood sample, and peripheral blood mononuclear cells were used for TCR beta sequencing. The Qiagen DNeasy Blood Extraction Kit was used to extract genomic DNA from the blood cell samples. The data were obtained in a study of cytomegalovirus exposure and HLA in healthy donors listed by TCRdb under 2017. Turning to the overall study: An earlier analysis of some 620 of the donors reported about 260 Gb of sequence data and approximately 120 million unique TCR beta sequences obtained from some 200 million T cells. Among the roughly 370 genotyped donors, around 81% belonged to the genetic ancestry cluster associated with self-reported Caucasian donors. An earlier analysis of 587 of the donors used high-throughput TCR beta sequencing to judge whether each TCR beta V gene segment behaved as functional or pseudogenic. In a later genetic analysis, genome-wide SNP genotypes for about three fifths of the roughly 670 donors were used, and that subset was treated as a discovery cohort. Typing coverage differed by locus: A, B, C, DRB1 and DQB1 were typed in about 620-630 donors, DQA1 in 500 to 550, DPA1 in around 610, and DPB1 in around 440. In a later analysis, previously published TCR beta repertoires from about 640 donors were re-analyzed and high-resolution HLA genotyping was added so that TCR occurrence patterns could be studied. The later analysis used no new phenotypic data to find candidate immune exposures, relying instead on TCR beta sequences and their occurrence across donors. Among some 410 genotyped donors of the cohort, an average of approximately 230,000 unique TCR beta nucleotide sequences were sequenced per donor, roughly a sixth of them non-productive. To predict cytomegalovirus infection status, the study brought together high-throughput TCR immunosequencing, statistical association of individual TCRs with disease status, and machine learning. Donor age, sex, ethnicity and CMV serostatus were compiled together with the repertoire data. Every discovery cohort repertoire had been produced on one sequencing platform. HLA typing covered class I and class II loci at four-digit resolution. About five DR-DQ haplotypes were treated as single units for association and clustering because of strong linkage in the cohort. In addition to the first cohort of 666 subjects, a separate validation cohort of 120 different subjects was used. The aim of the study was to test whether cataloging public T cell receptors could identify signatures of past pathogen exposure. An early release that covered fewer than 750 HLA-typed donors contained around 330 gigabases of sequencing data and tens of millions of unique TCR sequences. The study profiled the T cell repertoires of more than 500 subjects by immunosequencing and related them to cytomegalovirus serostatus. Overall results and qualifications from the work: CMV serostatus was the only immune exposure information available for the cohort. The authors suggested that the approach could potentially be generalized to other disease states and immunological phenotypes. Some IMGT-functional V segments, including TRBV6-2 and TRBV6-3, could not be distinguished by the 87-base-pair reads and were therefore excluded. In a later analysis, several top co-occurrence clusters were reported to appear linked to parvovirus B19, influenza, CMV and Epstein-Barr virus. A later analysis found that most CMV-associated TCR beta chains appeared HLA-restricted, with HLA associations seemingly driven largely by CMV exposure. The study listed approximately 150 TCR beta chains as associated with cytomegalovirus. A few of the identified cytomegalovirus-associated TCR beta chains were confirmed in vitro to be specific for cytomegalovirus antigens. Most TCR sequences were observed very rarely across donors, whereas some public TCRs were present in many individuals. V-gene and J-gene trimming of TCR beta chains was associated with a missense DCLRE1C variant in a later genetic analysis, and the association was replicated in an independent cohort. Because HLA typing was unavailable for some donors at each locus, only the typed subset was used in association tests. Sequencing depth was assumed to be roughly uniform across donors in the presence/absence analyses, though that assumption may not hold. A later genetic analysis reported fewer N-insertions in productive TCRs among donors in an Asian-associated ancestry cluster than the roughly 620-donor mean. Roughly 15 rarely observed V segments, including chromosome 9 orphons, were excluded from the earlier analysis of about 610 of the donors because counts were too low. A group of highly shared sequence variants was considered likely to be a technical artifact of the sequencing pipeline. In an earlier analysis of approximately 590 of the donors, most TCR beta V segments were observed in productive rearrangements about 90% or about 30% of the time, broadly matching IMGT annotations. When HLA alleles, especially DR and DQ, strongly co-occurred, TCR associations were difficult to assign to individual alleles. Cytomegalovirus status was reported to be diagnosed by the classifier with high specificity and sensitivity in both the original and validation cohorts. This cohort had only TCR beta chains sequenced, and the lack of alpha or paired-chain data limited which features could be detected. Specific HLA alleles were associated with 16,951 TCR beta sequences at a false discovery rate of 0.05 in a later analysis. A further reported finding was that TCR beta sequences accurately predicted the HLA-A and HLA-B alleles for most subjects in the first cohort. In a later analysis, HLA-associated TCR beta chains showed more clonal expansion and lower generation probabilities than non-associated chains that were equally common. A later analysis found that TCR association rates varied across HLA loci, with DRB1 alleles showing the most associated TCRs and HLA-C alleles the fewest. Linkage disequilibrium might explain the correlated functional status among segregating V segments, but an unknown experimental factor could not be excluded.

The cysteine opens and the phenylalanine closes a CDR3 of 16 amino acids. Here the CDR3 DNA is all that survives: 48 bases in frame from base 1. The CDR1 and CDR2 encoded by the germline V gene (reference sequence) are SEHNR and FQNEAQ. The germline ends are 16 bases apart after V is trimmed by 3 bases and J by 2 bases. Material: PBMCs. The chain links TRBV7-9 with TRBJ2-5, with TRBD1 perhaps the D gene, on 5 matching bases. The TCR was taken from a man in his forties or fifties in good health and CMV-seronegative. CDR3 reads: CASSLTWVGVQETQYF. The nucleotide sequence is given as TGTGCCAGCAGCTTGACATGGGTAGGGGTTCAAGAGACCCAGTACTTC.